The 21 T cell receptor beta chains below come from one sample, sequenced in a study of T cell responses to AZD1222 COVID-19 vaccine. This table comes from immunoSEQ multiplex PCR, and its TCRdb copy is limited to in-frame clones, with some not included. The data contain around 100,000 clones, roughly 88% of them seen just once; the ten biggest clones take up roughly 5%. Specimen: peripheral blood, collected on day 0 of AZD1222 vaccination. All receptors come from an adult in good health.

The chain carries TRBV5-4 and TRBJ2-1; D perhaps matches TRBD2 (7 bases). Per germline, CDR1 SGHNT and CDR2 YYREEE (reference sequence). There are 17 residues in the CDR3. V shed 4 bases and J shed 1 base, with 18 bases lying between them. CDR3 in DNA: TGTGCCAGCAGCACCGGAGGGGGGGGGCCTTCCTACAATGAGCAGTTCTTC. Translation: CASSTGGGGPSYNEQFF.

The J gene is TRBJ1-5, the V gene TRBV2; possibly TRBD1 for D (5 bases). The CDR3 sequence is 13 residues long. Trimming removed 8 bases from V and 1 base from J, with 9 bases in between. Germline values: CDR1 SNHLY, CDR2 FYNNEI. The CDR3 here is CASRWDSNQPQHF. Here the CDR3 DNA reads TGTGCCAGCCGCTGGGACAGCAATCAGCCCCAGCATTTT.

The rearrangement joins TRBV19 to TRBJ2-7; D possibly corresponds to TRBD1 (6 bases). V lost 5 bases and J lost 4, with 12 bases in between. This CDR3 spans 13 amino acids. Germline CDR1 LNHDA, CDR2 SQIVND (reference sequence). The chain's CDR3 is CASSRTGSYEQYF. The DNA of the CDR3 is TGTGCCAGTAGTCGTACAGGGAGTTACGAGCAGTACTTC.

The V call is TRBV9, the J call TRBJ1-1; D is undetermined. CDR1 and CDR2 (germline): SGDLS, YYNGEE. V was shortened by 2 bases and J by 0 bases, with 8 bases between the two germline ends. The CDR3 spans 14 residues. The CDR3 sequence: CASSVGLLNTEAFF. The DNA for the CDR3 is TGTGCCAGCAGCGTCGGTCTTTTGAACACTGAAGCTTTCTTT.

By sample fraction, this clone is medium-sized. This chain links TRBV19 with TRBJ2-6; a possible D gene is TRBD1 (7 bases). Germline CDR1 reads LNHDA; CDR2 reads SQIVND (reference sequence). CDR3 length equals 16 residues. V was shortened by 7 bases and J by 1 base, with 14 bases between the two germline ends. The chain's CDR3 is CASTAEGASGANVLTF. DNA for the CDR3: TGTGCCAGTACGGCGGAGGGGGCATCTGGGGCCAACGTCCTGACTTTC.

In DNA, the CDR3 is TGTGCCAGCAGCTCCCGCCCTGCGGCGAACATTCAGTACTTC. Translating it yields CASSSRPAANIQYF. This rearrangement joins TRBV5-6 to TRBJ2-4, with D hard to call. Germline V gene sequence: CDR1 SGHDT, CDR2 YYEEEE. The V gene lost 3 bases and the J gene lost 7 bases, with 14 bases spanning the gap. The CDR3 spans 14 residues.

V usage is TRBV6-5 and J usage is TRBJ2-7, with 9 bases that match TRBD1. The CDR3 is made up of 14 amino acids. Per the germline V gene, CDR1 is MNHEY and CDR2 is SVGAGI. V shed 5 bases, J shed 2 bases, and the junction held 4 bases outside the gene matches. Written as DNA, the CDR3 is TGTGCCAGCAGTCAGGACAGGGGACCCTACGAGCAGTACTTC. This translates into CASSQDRGPYEQYF.

V and J are TRBV7-6 and TRBJ1-1; D remains unclear. Deletions cut 0 bases from V and 1 base from J, with 3 bases between. The CDR3 extends over 13 amino acids. The V gene's germline CDR1 is SGHVS and CDR2 FNYEAQ. CDR3 protein: CASSLAGNTEAFF. CDR3 bases: TGTGCCAGCAGCTTAGCCGGGAACACTGAAGCTTTCTTT. Based on the CDR3 plus reference TRBV7-6 and TRBJ1-1, the full variable domain is GAGVSQSPRYKVTKRGQDVALRCDPISGHVSLYWYRQALGQGPEFLTYFNYEAQQDKSGLPNDRFSAERPEGSISTLTIQRTEQRDSAMYRCASSLAGNTEAFFGQGTRLTVV.

This rearrangement joins TRBV3-1 (or the pseudogene TRBV3-2) to TRBJ2-3, with D possibly matching TRBD2 (7 bases). Germline V gene data show CDR1 as LGHDT and CDR2 as YNNKEL (reference sequence). The CDR3 sequence is 16 residues long. With 4 bases removed from V and 1 base from J, the gap between germline ends came to 15 bases. For the CDR3, the DNA is TGTGCCAGCAGCCCCTCCTGGGGGGGGCGCACAGATACGCAGTATTTT. Translating gives CASSPSWGGRTDTQYF.

This rearrangement joins TRBV11-2 to TRBJ2-3, with 9 bases identical to TRBD2. The CDR3 runs 16 residues. CDR1 is SGHAT and CDR2 is FQNNGV in the germline V gene. The trim removed 7 bases at V and 2 bases at J, leaving 10 bases unmatched. This CDR3 reads CASMTSGGSYTDTQYF. The CDR3 DNA is TGTGCCAGCATGACAAGCGGGGGGTCTTACACAGATACGCAGTATTTT.

This clone appeared a single time. V and J are TRBV7-9 and TRBJ2-3; D is undetermined. Trimming shortened V by 3 bases and J by 5 bases, and 3 bases separated the two germline ends. This CDR3 region has 11 residues. CDR1 and CDR2 (germline): SEHNR, FQNEAQ (reference sequence). The CDR3 DNA is TGTGCCAGCAGCTTGGAAGATACGCAGTATTTT. As protein: CASSLEDTQYF.

The chain joins TRBV4-3 to TRBJ2-5; 8 bases agree with TRBD2. Germline loops: CDR1 LGHNA, CDR2 YSLEER. The CDR3 runs to 16 residues. J was trimmed by 3 bases and V by 0 bases; bases with no gene match: 6. CDR3 DNA sequence: TGCGCCAGCAGCCAAGATCCACCGGGGGGGGAAGAGACCCAGTACTTC. Its protein is CASSQDPPGGEETQYF.

This chain connects TRBV11-3 to TRBJ2-7; 7 bases match TRBD1. CDR3 length: 12 amino acids. CDR1 is SGHNT, CDR2 YENEEA, per germline. The V segment lost 9 bases and the J segment 1 base; nucleotides outside the gene matches: 3. CDR3 in DNA: TGTGCCAGGTTACAGGGGTCCTACGAGCAGTACTTC. Its translation: CARLQGSYEQYF.

This sequence joins TRBV19 and TRBJ1-1; perhaps TRBD1 as D (6 bases). V lost 3 bases, J lost 6 bases, and 14 bases lay in between. CDR1 is LNHDA, CDR2 SQIVND, per germline (reference sequence). CDR3 length: 14 residues. The CDR3 reads CASSMGARVSEAFF. In nucleotides, the CDR3 is TGTGCCAGTAGTATGGGGGCCAGGGTGTCTGAAGCTTTCTTT. Supplemented by reference TRBV19 and TRBJ1-1, the full variable domain reads DGGITQSPKYLFRKEGQNVTLSCEQNLNHDAMYWYRQDPGQGLRLIYYSQIVNDFQKGDIAEGYSVSREKKESFPLTVTSAQKNPTAFYLCASSMGARVSEAFFGQGTRLTVV.

This sequence joins TRBV30 and TRBJ1-4; TRBD1 aligns across 9 bases. Per germline, CDR1 GTSNPN and CDR2 SVGIG (reference sequence). This CDR3 is built from 14 residues. V shed 2 bases and J 6 bases; nucleotides not matched to a gene: 4. In DNA form, the CDR3 reads TGTGCCTGGAGTACCGGGACAGGGTATGAAAAACTGTTTTTT. It translates to CAWSTGTGYEKLFF.

V is TRBV5-4 and J is TRBJ1-1; unclear D gene. V gave up 4 bases and J gave up 5 bases, with 9 bases separating them. The CDR3 loop spans 12 amino acids. CDR1 is SGHNT and CDR2 is YYREEE in the germline V gene (reference sequence). DNA of the CDR3: TGTGCCAGCAGCAGTGGCGGGACTGAAGCTTTCTTT. Translating it yields CASSSGGTEAFF.

This chain joins TRBV6-4 and TRBJ1-6; TRBD1 is a possible D gene (5 bases). The CDR3 runs to 15 residues. The germline CDR1 and CDR2 sequences are MRHNA and SNTAGT. Trimming pared 1 base from V and 7 bases from J, leaving 11 bases between. The CDR3: CASSDYGGWNSPLHF. The CDR3 nucleotides read TGTGCCAGCAGTGACTACGGGGGGTGGAATTCACCCCTCCACTTT.

V is TRBV10-3 and J is TRBJ1-2; 7 bases match TRBD1. CDR3 length: 14 residues. Looked up from germline, CDR1 is ENHRY and CDR2 is SYGVKD. With 5 bases clipped from V and 0 bases from J, the junction kept 3 bases outside the gene matches. The CDR3 loop is CAISQTGSNYGYTF. CDR3 bases: TGTGCCATCAGTCAGACAGGGTCTAACTATGGCTACACCTTC.

J is TRBJ1-2 and V is TRBV9; the D is unclear. The CDR3 length is 12 residues. The V and J ends lost 3 bases and 8 bases respectively, with 11 bases between them. The germline V gene encodes CDR1 SGDLS and CDR2 YYNGEE. This CDR3 reads CASSDSGLGYTF. CDR3 DNA sequence: TGTGCCAGCAGCGATTCAGGTTTAGGCTACACCTTC.

The gene calls are TRBV6-5 and TRBJ1-5; D might be TRBD1 (6 bases). The CDR3 totals 16 residues. Deletions cut 0 bases from V and 10 bases from J, with 19 bases between. The germline V gene encodes CDR1 MNHEY and CDR2 SVGAGI. Here the CDR3 DNA reads TGTGCCAGCAGTTACTCGGGCCAGGGACAAGGTTTTCCCCAGCATTTT. It translates to CASSYSGQGQGFPQHF.

This chain links TRBV28 with TRBJ2-1; D is perhaps TRBD1 or TRBD2 (5 bases each). CDR1 and CDR2 from the germline V gene are MDHEN and SYDVKM. The CDR3 extends over 13 amino acids. Trimming took off 5 bases at V and 5 bases at J, with 10 bases between the two ends. DNA of the CDR3: TGTGCCAGCAGTCCCGGGACCCACAATGAGCAGTTCTTC. It translates to CASSPGTHNEQFF.